This TCR beta chain originates from a study of T cells in Graves' hyperthyroidism and ophthalmopathy (dated by TCRdb to 2018 to 2020). Background on the whole study: Peripheral blood was collected at initial diagnosis, before any treatment. To identify distinguishing TCR V-J signatures, a discovery cohort of 95 to 100 patients was used, comprising some 45 with Graves' ophthalmopathy and some 60 with stable Graves' hyperthyroidism. An independent validation cohort of under 20 hyperthyroidism patients and about 16 patients who later progressed to ophthalmopathy tested prospective prediction of ophthalmopathy. The 100 or so discovery patients were randomly divided into training and test sets at a 7:3 ratio. Thyroid tissue and blood T-cell repertoires from roughly 6 Graves' hyperthyroidism patients were also compared in the study. Once sampling was done, hyperthyroidism patients were given methimazole at a starting dose of 30 mg daily, whereas ophthalmopathy patients were given high-dose intravenous methylprednisolone. The paper reports TCR Vbeta CDR3 sequencing of 130 to 150 peripheral blood samples: 40 to 45 ophthalmopathy, about 75 hyperthyroidism and around 17 progressor patients. Here is what the overall study found, with its caveats: Most expanded thyroid clonotypes (frequency above 0.001) were also detected in blood, a finding suggesting that blood repertoires may reflect thyroid immune responses. In validation, progression to ophthalmopathy was predicted by the model with 55% to 71% sensitivity and under 85% specificity, a median of about 6 months before onset. Sample size was not statistically predetermined, and blinding of investigators to group allocation was not performed. Ophthalmopathy was separated from stable hyperthyroidism by a 13 V-J signature model, with around 88% sensitivity and around 81% specificity obtained in cross-validation and 80%/75% obtained in testing.

A word on this clonotype: Its specific antigen is unknown. Mismatch with germline at one junction end may stem from a read error.

Stable Graves' hyperthyroidism was defined as the absence of progression to ophthalmopathy over 18 months of follow-up. Hyperthyroidism patients were newly diagnosed, had a disease duration of under 2 months, and were aged 18 to 65 years. Any patient with an uncontrolled infection, another autoimmune disease, pregnancy or lactation was excluded. Clinical symptoms, serum thyroxine and TRAb, thyroid ultrasound, and orbital computed tomography formed the basis for the diagnoses. PBMCs were isolated from 7.5 to 10 ml of fresh peripheral blood by Ficoll-Paque density gradient centrifugation. Trizol reagent was used to extract total RNA, and RNA quality was then checked on an Agilent 2100 Bioanalyzer. Reading from cysteine to phenylalanine, the CDR3 counts 16 amino acids. Only CDR3 DNA remains: 48 bases, in frame from the first base. From a lookup of the germline V gene (reference sequence), CDR1 and CDR2 are SSHAT and FNYEAQ.

Amplification of TCR beta CDR3 regions was carried out from RNA transcripts. For the first round of RT-PCR on the TCR CDR3, the HTBI primer set was used together with the Qiagen OneStep RT-PCR kit. The libraries were constructed in a second round of multiplex PCR and then size-selected and purified. Libraries were sequenced paired-end with 100 bp reads on an Illumina HiSeq2000. Per the authors' processing: SOAPnuke was used to process the raw data, removing reads that contained adapters or uncalled bases, had a mean Phred below 15, or lacked an exact match to the constant primer or identifier. COPE v1.2.5 was used to merge high-quality paired reads, and clonotypes were defined as unique nucleotide sequences. MiTCR v1.1 was used to align the clonotypes against IMGT TRBV, TRBD and TRBJ reference segments. The analysis included only V-J combinations with a frequency above 0.0001, which together covered over 98% of the repertoires. The TCS score was defined as F50 (clonal expansion) divided by E x V (chaos), with BLOSUM62-based TCRdist calculated between CDR3 peptides within each V-J. Welch's t-statistics and random forest reduced approximately 520 V-J features to 10 to 15, which were used in a naive Bayes classifier (R e1071). TCRdb reran the public reads through fastp at Q25 and MiXCR, keeping productive beta chains. Records with the same CDR3 protein are collapsed into one entry carrying the most frequent genes and DNA. The V and J calls were determined by TCRdb, not by the authors. This sample gives around 420,000 distinct CDR3 sequences in total; less than 20% of them show up just once. The ten largest clones capture about 7.7% of the sample.

The chain uses TRBV7-7 and TRBJ1-5, with 11 central nucleotides matching TRBD1. The sequence was obtained from a young woman with Graves' hyperthyroidism. Input material: blood. The DNA is TGTGCTAGCAGCTTAGTCCGGGACAGGGGGTTTCAGCCCCAGCATTTT. It codes for CASSLVRDRGFQPQHF. The entire variable domain, with the stretches around the CDR3 drawn from the reference TRBV7-7 and TRBJ1-5 proteins, is GAGVSQSPRYKVTKRGQDVTLRCDPISSHATLYWYQQALGQGPEFLTYFNYEAQPDKSGLPSDRFSAERPEGSISTLTIQRTEQRDSAMYRCASSLVRDRGFQPQHFGDGTRLSIL.